The 27 T cell receptor beta chains below were found in one sample sequenced in a study of blood T cell repertoires in COVID-19 (dated by TCRdb to 2020 to 2021). Receptor amplification or capture employed the immunoSEQ multiplex PCR assay. TCRdb carries this immuneACCESS record with in-frame sequences only. Its versions omit some clonotypes, under half of them owing to an unresolved V gene in the studies checked, with the rest unexplained. The sample contains some 120,000 clones, approximately 90% of them found a single time. Of the sample, less than 2% falls within the top ten clones. What was sequenced was peripheral blood. The receptors stem from a human donor in a cohort sampled during active COVID-19.

The chain is built from TRBV7-9 and TRBJ2-2; D gene unclear. CDR1 is SEHNR, CDR2 FQNEAQ, per germline (reference sequence). This CDR3 is 14 amino acids long. V was cut by 1 base and J by 8 bases, with 11 bases left in between. As DNA, the CDR3 is TGTGCCAGCAGCTTAGGACTGGCGTTGGGGGAGCTGTTTTTT. Its translation is CASSLGLALGELFF.

The gene calls are TRBV6-4 and TRBJ2-3, with 8 positions matching TRBD1. Germline CDR1 is MRHNA and CDR2 is SNTAGT. There are 15 residues in the CDR3. J was trimmed by 0 bases and V by 5 bases; bases with no gene match: 4. The CDR3 protein is CASSPDRGSTDTQYF. The CDR3 region has the DNA TGTGCCAGCAGTCCCGACAGGGGTAGCACAGATACGCAGTATTTT.

The genes are TRBV27 and TRBJ2-5, with 10 bases that match TRBD2. The CDR3 runs to 14 residues. The J segment lost 5 bases and the V segment lost 6 bases, leaving 6 bases of the junction unmatched. Germline CDR1 MNHEY, CDR2 SMNVEV (reference sequence). The DNA of the CDR3 is TGTGCCAGCAGCCGAGCGGGAGGGCCGGAGACCCAGTACTTC. Protein sequence: CASSRAGGPETQYF.

This clone was observed a single time. The genes are TRBV10-3 and TRBJ1-2; 8 bases are a match to TRBD1. Germline-derived CDR1 and CDR2 are ENHRY and SYGVKD. This CDR3 region has 11 residues. J lost 10 bases, V lost 6 bases, and 4 bases had no gene match. The DNA of the CDR3 is TGTGCCATCAGAGGACAGGGCCCCTACACCTTC. Residues: CAIRGQGPYTF.

The chain combines TRBV3-1 (or the pseudogene TRBV3-2) with TRBJ2-7; unclear D gene. This CDR3 region has 14 residues. Looked up from germline, CDR1 is LGHDT and CDR2 is YNNKEL (reference sequence). Between the trimmed V and J ends, which lost 0 bases and 0 bases, there was a span of 6 bases. The CDR3 DNA reads as TGTGCCAGCAGCCAAGATTATTCCTCCTACGAGCAGTACTTC. Encoded protein: CASSQDYSSYEQYF.

This clone was counted between two and nine times. CDR3 nucleotides: TGTGCCAGCAGCTTCGGAGGTCAGCCCCAGCATTTT. Translated, it gives CASSFGGQPQHF. This chain links TRBV7-6 with TRBJ1-5; D remains ambiguous. The CDR3 runs to 12 residues. From germline, CDR1 is SGHVS and CDR2 FNYEAQ. Between the trimmed V and J ends, which lost 3 bases and 6 bases, there was a span of 6 bases.

In its sample, this clone was seen a few times. This sequence joins TRBV5-5 and TRBJ2-7, with TRBD2 matching over 15 bases. J lost 2 bases, V lost 1 base, and 4 bases had no gene match. The V gene's germline CDR1 is SGHKS and CDR2 YYEKEE (reference sequence). The CDR3 has 17 residues. CDR3 protein: CASSLRTSGRAPYEQYF. DNA for the CDR3: TGTGCCAGCAGCTTGCGGACTAGCGGGAGGGCCCCCTACGAGCAGTACTTC.

This clone is a singleton in its sample. This chain connects TRBV11-2 to TRBJ2-7; TRBD1 matches at 9 bases. V lost 5 bases to trimming and J lost 5 bases; unmatched junction nucleotides: 7. The CDR3 has 14 amino acids. Germline values: CDR1 SGHAT, CDR2 FQNNGV. The CDR3 here is CASSTRTGDNEQYF. Written as DNA, the CDR3 is TGTGCCAGCAGCACCCGGACAGGGGACAACGAGCAGTACTTC.

The rearrangement joins TRBV4-2 to TRBJ1-1; D is uncertain. V was cut by 1 base and J by 11 bases, with 14 bases left in between. Germline CDR1 is LGHNA and CDR2 is YNFKEQ. The CDR3 spans 13 residues. This CDR3 reads CASSQGPRVGAFF. CDR3 in DNA: TGTGCCAGCAGCCAAGGGCCGCGGGTTGGGGCTTTCTTT.

The chain employs TRBV7-2 and TRBJ2-1; a weak D match, TRBD2 (7 bases). From germline, CDR1 is SGHTA and CDR2 FQGNSA. The CDR3 loop spans 14 amino acids. Trimming removed 5 bases from V and 9 bases from J, with 17 bases in between. This CDR3 is CASSNPGGRGEQFF. CDR3 sequence (DNA): TGTGCCAGCAGCAACCCGGGGGGCCGGGGTGAGCAGTTCTTC.

The chain uses TRBV5-1 and TRBJ2-7, with 12 bases that match TRBD1. The CDR3 covers 16 residues. The J segment lost 9 bases and the V segment lost 4 bases, leaving 14 bases of the junction unmatched. Germline assignment: CDR1 SGHRS and CDR2 YFSETQ. CDR3 region: CASSHRAGQGANRQYF. DNA of the CDR3: TGCGCCAGCAGCCACAGGGCGGGACAGGGGGCGAATCGGCAGTACTTC.

This rearrangement joins TRBV3-1 (or the pseudogene TRBV3-2) to TRBJ1-1; D possibly corresponds to TRBD1 (6 bases). Germline V CDR1 and CDR2: LGHDT, YNNKEL (reference sequence). Trimming left V 1 base short and J 4 bases short, with 10 bases between. The CDR3 totals 14 residues. The CDR3 loop reads CASSQAGTTTEAFF. The CDR3 nucleotides read TGTGCCAGCAGCCAAGCAGGGACAACCACTGAAGCTTTCTTT.

The V and J genes are TRBV5-4 and TRBJ2-7; D unresolved. The CDR3 runs to 12 residues. Germline CDR1 and CDR2: SGHNT and YYREEE (reference sequence). The germline V and J ends were trimmed by 0 bases and 3 bases, with 4 bases remaining between them. CDR3 amino acids: CASSLDFYEQYF. CDR3 DNA sequence: TGTGCCAGCAGCTTGGACTTCTACGAGCAGTACTTC.

The rearrangement uses TRBV27 and TRBJ1-5; D unclear. The CDR3 covers 12 residues. The germline gives CDR1 MNHEY, CDR2 SMNVEV (reference sequence). V was cut by 3 bases and J by 3 bases, with 3 bases left in between. This CDR3 reads CASSFLNQPQHF. The CDR3 DNA is TGTGCCAGCAGTTTCCTCAATCAGCCCCAGCATTTT.

This rearrangement joins TRBV2 to TRBJ2-5, with D possibly being TRBD1 (5 bases). The CDR3 consists of 15 residues. Germline V gene data show CDR1 as SNHLY and CDR2 as FYNNEI. The V and J ends lost 8 bases and 2 bases respectively, with 18 bases between them. Here the CDR3 DNA reads TGTGCCAGCGGGAAGTTCAGGGTTGGGCAAGAGACCCAGTACTTC. Its protein product is CASGKFRVGQETQYF.

The genes are TRBV3-1 (or the pseudogene TRBV3-2) and TRBJ2-5; D is undetermined. V dropped 0 bases and J dropped 2 bases, with 7 bases sitting between them. Germline V gives CDR1 LGHDT, CDR2 YNNKEL (reference sequence). The CDR3 runs to 14 residues. The chain's CDR3 is CASSQDWQQETQYF. In DNA, the CDR3 is TGTGCCAGCAGCCAAGATTGGCAGCAAGAGACCCAGTACTTC.

The genes are TRBV15 and TRBJ2-2; TRBD2 agrees at 7 bases. Germline lookup yields CDR1 LNHNV and CDR2 YYDKDF (reference sequence). The CDR3 is made up of 18 amino acids. V lost 0 bases and J lost 0; bases outside the gene matches: 7. The CDR3 reads CATSRDTRGLANTGELFF. In DNA form, the CDR3 reads TGTGCCACCAGCAGAGACACCCGCGGACTAGCGAACACCGGGGAGCTGTTTTTT.

The chain couples TRBV5-5 to TRBJ2-7; the D gene is possibly TRBD2 (6 bases). Germline V gene sequence: CDR1 SGHKS, CDR2 YYEKEE (reference sequence). V lost 1 base and J lost 1, with 18 bases in between. This CDR3 has 17 residues. The CDR3 here is CASSLRFAGLQSYEQYF. For the CDR3, the DNA is TGTGCCAGCAGCTTGAGGTTTGCGGGGCTGCAGTCCTACGAGCAGTACTTC.

J is TRBJ1-3 and V is TRBV18, with unresolved D. V was trimmed by 6 bases and J by 0 bases, leaving 9 bases between them. The V gene's germline CDR1 is KGHSH and CDR2 LQKENI. The CDR3 totals 14 residues. As DNA, the CDR3 is TGTGCCAGCTCCCCGGACTACTCTGGAAACACCATATATTTT. The encoded protein is CASSPDYSGNTIYF.

This chain connects TRBV5-6 to TRBJ1-4; TRBD1 matches at 7 bases. The CDR3 sequence is 14 residues long. Germline V gene lookup returns CDR1 SGHDT and CDR2 YYEEEE. Trimming removed 2 bases from V and 7 bases from J; junction bases left unmatched: 5. Here the CDR3 reads CASSFYTGVEKLFF. The CDR3 region has the DNA TGTGCCAGCAGCTTTTACACAGGGGTTGAAAAACTGTTTTTT.

This chain joins TRBV5-1 and TRBJ1-2; D is possibly TRBD1 (5 bases). Trimming took off 7 bases at V and 2 bases at J, with 12 bases between the two ends. The CDR3 length is 13 residues. Germline CDR1 reads SGHRS; CDR2 reads YFSETQ. The DNA for the CDR3 is TGCGCCAGCTCCCCGACAGCGAACTATGGCTACACCTTC. Its protein is CASSPTANYGYTF.

The J gene is TRBJ1-1, the V gene TRBV6-5; TRBD1 agrees at 8 bases. Trimming at V came to 6 bases and at J to 1 base, leaving 1 base not matched to a gene. CDR3 length equals 13 residues. Germline V gene lookup returns CDR1 MNHEY and CDR2 SVGAGI. The CDR3 DNA follows: TGTGCCAGCAGGGGGACAGGGAACACTGAAGCTTTCTTT. Translation gives CASRGTGNTEAFF.

V is TRBV4-2 and J is TRBJ2-7, with TRBD2 matching over 11 bases. Germline V lookup: CDR1 LGHNA, CDR2 YNFKEQ. The length of the CDR3 is 16 residues. Trimming at V came to 0 bases and at J to 6 bases, leaving 7 bases not matched to a gene. In DNA, the CDR3 is TGTGCCAGCAGCCAAGAAGGCACTAGCGGGAGTAGCGAGCAGTACTTC. Protein product: CASSQEGTSGSSEQYF.

CDR3 loop: CASSHTAGGKPEAFF. As DNA, the CDR3 is TGTGCCAGCAGCCACACGGCGGGGGGGAAGCCTGAAGCTTTCTTT. The J gene is TRBJ1-1, the V gene TRBV3-1 (or the pseudogene TRBV3-2); D possibly corresponds to TRBD1 (5 bases). This CDR3 is 15 amino acids long. Trimming removed 3 bases at V and 6 bases at J, with 17 bases between. The germline V gene has CDR1 LGHDT and CDR2 YNNKEL (reference sequence).

The J gene is TRBJ1-5, the V gene TRBV6-5, with 8 bases identical to TRBD1. The J segment lost 8 bases and the V segment lost 7 bases, leaving 13 bases of the junction unmatched. Germline V gene lookup returns CDR1 MNHEY and CDR2 SVGAGI. The CDR3 length is 15 residues. The CDR3 DNA is TGTGCCAGCACCCTCGGGACAGGTAACTTCGAGCCCCAGCATTTT. Protein product: CASTLGTGNFEPQHF.

This clone was detected only a few times. This chain links TRBV4-1 with TRBJ1-4; D is unclear. Germline loops: CDR1 MGHRA, CDR2 YSYEKL. CDR3 size: 14 residues. V dropped 0 bases and J dropped 12 bases, with 14 bases sitting between them. The CDR3 DNA is TGCGCCAGCAGCCAAGATCGGGGTAGTAAAGAACTGTTTTTT. Translated: CASSQDRGSKELFF.

The V gene is TRBV25-1, the J gene TRBJ1-6; D call uncertain. The germline V and J ends were trimmed by 2 bases and 4 bases, with 9 bases remaining between them. Looked up from germline, CDR1 is MGHDK and CDR2 is SYGVNS. This CDR3 is built from 15 residues. The CDR3 region is CASSEAGSYNSPLHF. DNA of the CDR3: TGTGCCAGCAGTGAAGCTGGCAGTTATAATTCACCCCTCCACTTT. The variable domain in full, with the rest retrieved from reference TRBV25-1 and TRBJ1-6, is EADIYQTPRYLVIGTGKKITLECSQTMGHDKMYWYQQDPGMELHLIHYSYGVNSTEKGDLSSESTVSRIRTEHFPLTLESARPSHTSQYLCASSEAGSYNSPLHFGNGTRLTVT.